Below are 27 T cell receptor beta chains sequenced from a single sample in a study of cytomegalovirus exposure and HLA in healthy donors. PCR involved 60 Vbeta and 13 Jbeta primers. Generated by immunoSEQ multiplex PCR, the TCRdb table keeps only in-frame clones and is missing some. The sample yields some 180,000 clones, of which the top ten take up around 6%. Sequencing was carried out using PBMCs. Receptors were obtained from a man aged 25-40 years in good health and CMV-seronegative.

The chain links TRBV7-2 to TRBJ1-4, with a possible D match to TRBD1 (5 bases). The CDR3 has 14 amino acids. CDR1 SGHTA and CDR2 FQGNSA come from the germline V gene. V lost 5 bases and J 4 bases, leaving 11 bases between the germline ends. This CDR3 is CASSRGGFNEKLFF. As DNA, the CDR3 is TGTGCCAGCAGCCGGGGGGGATTTAATGAAAAACTGTTTTTT.

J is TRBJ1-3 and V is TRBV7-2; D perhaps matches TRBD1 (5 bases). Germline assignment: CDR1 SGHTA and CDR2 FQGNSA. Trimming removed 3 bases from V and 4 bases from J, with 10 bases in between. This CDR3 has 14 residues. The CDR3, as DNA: TGTGCCAGCAGCTTCCAGGGAGGAGGAAACACCATATATTTT. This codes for CASSFQGGGNTIYF. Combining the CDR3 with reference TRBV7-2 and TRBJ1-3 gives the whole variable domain GAGVSQSPSNKVTEKGKDVELRCDPISGHTALYWYRQSLGQGLEFLIYFQGNSAPDKSGLPSDRFSAERTGGSVSTLTIQRTQQEDSAVYLCASSFQGGGNTIYFGEGSWLTVV.

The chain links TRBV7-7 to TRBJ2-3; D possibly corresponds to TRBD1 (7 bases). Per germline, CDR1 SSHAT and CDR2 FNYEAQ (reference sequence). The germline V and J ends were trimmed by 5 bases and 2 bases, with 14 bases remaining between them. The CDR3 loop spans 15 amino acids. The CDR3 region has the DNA TGTGCCAGCAGCCGCGGACAGGACTACACAGATACGCAGTATTTT. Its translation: CASSRGQDYTDTQYF.

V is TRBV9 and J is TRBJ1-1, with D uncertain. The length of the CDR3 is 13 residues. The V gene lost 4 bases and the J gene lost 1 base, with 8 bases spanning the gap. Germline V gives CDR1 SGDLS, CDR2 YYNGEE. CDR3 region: CASSYGTNTEAFF. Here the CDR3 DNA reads TGTGCCAGCAGCTATGGCACGAACACTGAAGCTTTCTTT.

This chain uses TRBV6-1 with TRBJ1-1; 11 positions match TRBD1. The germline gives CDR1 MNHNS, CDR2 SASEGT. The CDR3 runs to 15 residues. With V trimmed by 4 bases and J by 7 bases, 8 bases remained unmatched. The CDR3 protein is CASSGGQGEHIEAFF. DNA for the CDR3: TGTGCCAGCAGTGGGGGACAGGGGGAGCATATTGAAGCTTTCTTT.

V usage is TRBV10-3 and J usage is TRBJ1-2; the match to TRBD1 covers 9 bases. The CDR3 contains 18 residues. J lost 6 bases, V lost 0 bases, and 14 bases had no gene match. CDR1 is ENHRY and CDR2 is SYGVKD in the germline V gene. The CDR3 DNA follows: TGTGCCATCAGTGAGTCGAGGGGGACAGGGTACCCTAGGAATGGCTACACCTTC. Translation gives CAISESRGTGYPRNGYTF.

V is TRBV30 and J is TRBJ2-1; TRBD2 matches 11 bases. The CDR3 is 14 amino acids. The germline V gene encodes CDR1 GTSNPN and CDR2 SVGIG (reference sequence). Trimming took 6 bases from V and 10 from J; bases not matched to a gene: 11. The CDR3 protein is CACSTSGITTEQFF. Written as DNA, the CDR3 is TGTGCCTGTTCGACTAGCGGGATTACAACGGAGCAGTTCTTC.

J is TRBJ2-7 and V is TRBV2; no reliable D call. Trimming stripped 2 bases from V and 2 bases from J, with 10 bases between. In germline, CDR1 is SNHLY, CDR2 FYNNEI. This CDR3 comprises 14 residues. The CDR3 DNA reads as TGTGCCAGCAGTGAACACAGTCAAGCCTACGAGCAGTACTTC. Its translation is CASSEHSQAYEQYF.

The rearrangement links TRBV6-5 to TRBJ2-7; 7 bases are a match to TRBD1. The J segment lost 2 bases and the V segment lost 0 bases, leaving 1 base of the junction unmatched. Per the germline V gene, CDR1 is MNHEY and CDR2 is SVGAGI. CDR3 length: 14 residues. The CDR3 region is CASSYSQGTYEQYF. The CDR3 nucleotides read TGTGCCAGCAGTTACTCACAGGGGACCTACGAGCAGTACTTC.

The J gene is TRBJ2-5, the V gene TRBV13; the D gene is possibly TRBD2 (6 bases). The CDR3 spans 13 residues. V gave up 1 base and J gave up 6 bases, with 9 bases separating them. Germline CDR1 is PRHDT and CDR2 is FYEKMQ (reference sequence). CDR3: CASSLVEGQTQYF. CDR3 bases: TGTGCCAGCAGCTTAGTGGAGGGGCAGACCCAGTACTTC. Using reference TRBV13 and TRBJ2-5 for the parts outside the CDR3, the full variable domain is AAGVIQSPRHLIKEKRETATLKCYPIPRHDTVYWYQQGPGQDPQFLISFYEKMQSDKGSIPDRFSAQQFSDYHSELNMSSLELGDSALYFCASSLVEGQTQYFGPGTRLLVL.

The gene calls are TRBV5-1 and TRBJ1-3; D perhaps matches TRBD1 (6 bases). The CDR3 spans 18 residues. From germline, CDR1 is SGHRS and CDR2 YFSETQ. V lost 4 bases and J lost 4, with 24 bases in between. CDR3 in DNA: TGCGCCAGCAGCCCCCCCGGGACATCAAGAACGGGGGGAAACACCATATATTTT. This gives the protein CASSPPGTSRTGGNTIYF.

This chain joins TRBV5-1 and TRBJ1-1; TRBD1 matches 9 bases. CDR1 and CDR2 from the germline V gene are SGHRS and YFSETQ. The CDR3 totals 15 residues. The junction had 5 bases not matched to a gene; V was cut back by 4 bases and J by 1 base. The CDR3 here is CASSPTTGGNTEAFF. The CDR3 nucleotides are TGCGCCAGCAGCCCTACGACAGGGGGGAACACTGAAGCTTTCTTT.

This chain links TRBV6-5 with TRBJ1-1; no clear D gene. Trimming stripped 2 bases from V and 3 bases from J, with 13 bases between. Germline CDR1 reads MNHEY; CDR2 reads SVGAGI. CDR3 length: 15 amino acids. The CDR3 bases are TGTGCCAGCAGTTACAATCACAACGTGGACACTGAAGCTTTCTTT. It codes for CASSYNHNVDTEAFF.

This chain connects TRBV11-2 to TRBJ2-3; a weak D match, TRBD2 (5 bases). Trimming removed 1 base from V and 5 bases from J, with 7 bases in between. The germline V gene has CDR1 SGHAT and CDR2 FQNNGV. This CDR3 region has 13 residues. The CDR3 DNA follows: TGTGCCAGCAGCTTAGGGACTGGAGATACGCAGTATTTT. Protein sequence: CASSLGTGDTQYF.

The chain's CDR3 is CASSLSRQVYGYTF. CDR3 DNA: TGTGCCAGCAGTTTAAGTCGTCAGGTCTATGGCTACACCTTC. The chain has TRBV28 and TRBJ1-2, with D hard to call. The V end was cut by 2 bases, the J end by 4 bases, with 11 bases between. Per germline, CDR1 MDHEN and CDR2 SYDVKM. The length of the CDR3 is 14 residues.

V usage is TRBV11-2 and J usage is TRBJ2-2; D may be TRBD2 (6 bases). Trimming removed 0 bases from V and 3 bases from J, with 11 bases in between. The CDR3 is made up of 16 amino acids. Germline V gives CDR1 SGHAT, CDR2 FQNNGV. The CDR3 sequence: CASSLEWRVYTGELFF. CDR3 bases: TGTGCCAGCAGCTTAGAATGGAGGGTGTACACCGGGGAGCTGTTTTTT. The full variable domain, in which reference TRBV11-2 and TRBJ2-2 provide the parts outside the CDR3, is EAGVAQSPRYKIIEKRQSVAFWCNPISGHATLYWYQQILGQGPKLLIQFQNNGVVDDSQLPKDRFSAERLKGVDSTLKIQPAKLEDSAVYLCASSLEWRVYTGELFFGEGSRLTVL.

CDR3 coding DNA: TGTGCCAGCAGGGGCGGGTCGGGGGGTCAGTACAACGAGCAGTACTTC. Translated: CASRGGSGGQYNEQYF. The chain recombines TRBV7-2 with TRBJ2-7; 7 bases map to TRBD2. The CDR3 contains 16 residues. V trimming: 6 bases; J trimming: 5 bases; junction bases outside the gene matches: 16. Germline loops: CDR1 SGHTA, CDR2 FQGNSA.

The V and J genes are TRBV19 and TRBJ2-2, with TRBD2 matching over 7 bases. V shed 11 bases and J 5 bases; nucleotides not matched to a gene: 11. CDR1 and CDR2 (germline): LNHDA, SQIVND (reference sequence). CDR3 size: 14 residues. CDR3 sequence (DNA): TGTGCCTCCGGGGCTAGCGGTTCAACCGGGGAGCTGTTTTTT. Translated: CASGASGSTGELFF.

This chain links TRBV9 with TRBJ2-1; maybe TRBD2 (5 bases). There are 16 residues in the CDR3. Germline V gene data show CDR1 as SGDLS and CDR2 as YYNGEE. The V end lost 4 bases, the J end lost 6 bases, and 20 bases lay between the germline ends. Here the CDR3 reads CASSTEAGPSVNEQFF. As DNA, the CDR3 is TGTGCCAGCAGCACGGAGGCCGGCCCCTCGGTCAATGAGCAGTTCTTC.

This chain's CDR3 is CASSPRTGGRTDTQYF. For the CDR3, the DNA is TGCGCCAGCAGCCCGCGGACAGGGGGACGTACAGATACGCAGTATTTT. The chain joins TRBV5-1 to TRBJ2-3, with 10 bases aligning to TRBD1. The V segment lost 4 bases and the J segment 3 bases; nucleotides outside the gene matches: 8. The CDR3 has 16 residues. Germline CDR1 is SGHRS and CDR2 is YFSETQ.

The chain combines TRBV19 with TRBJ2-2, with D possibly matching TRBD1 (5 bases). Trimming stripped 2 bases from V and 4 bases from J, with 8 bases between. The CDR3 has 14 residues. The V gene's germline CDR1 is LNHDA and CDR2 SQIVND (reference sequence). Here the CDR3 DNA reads TGTGCCAGTAGTATAATGGGGCCCACCGGGGAGCTGTTTTTT. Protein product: CASSIMGPTGELFF.

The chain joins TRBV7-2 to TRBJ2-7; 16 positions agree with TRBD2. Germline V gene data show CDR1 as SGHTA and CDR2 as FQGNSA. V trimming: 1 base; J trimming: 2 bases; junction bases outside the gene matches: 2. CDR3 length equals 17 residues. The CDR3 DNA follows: TGTGCCAGCAGCTTAGTCGGGACTAGCGGGGGGGCCTACGAGCAGTACTTC. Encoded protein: CASSLVGTSGGAYEQYF.

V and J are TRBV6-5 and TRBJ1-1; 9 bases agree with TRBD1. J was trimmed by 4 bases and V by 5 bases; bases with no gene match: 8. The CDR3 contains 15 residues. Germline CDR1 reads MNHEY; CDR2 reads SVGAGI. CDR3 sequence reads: CASSLQGAVGTEAFF. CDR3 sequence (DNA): TGTGCCAGCAGTCTACAGGGGGCGGTGGGCACTGAAGCTTTCTTT.

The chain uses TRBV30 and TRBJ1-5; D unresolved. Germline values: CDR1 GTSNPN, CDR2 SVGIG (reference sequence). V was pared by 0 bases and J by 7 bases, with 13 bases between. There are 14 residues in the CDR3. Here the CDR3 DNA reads TGTGCCTGGAGTGTAATGAGTGGCGGCCAGCCCCAGCATTTT. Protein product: CAWSVMSGGQPQHF.

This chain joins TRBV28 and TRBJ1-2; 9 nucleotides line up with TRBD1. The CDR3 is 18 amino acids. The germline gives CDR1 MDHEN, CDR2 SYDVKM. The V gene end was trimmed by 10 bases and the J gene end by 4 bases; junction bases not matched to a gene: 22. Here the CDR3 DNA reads TGTGCCACCGCGTCCCCCGGGACAGGGCTTGTACTAGTCTATGGCTACACCTTC. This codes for CATASPGTGLVLVYGYTF.

The CDR3 coding sequence is TGTGCCAGCAGTTTGGCCGACAGTCACGAGCAGTACTTC. Translating it yields CASSLADSHEQYF. This chain uses TRBV28 with TRBJ2-7; tentatively, D is TRBD1 (5 bases). V lost 3 bases and J lost 5, with 11 bases in between. The CDR3 runs to 13 residues. Germline values: CDR1 MDHEN, CDR2 SYDVKM.

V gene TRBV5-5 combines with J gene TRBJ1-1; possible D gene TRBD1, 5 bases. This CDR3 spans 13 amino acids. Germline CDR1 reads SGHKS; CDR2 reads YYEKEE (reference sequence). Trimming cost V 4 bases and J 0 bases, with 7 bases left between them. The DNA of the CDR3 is TGTGCCAGCAGCCAGACAGTGAACACTGAAGCTTTCTTT. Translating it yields CASSQTVNTEAFF.